The 22 T cell receptor beta chains in this list originate from one sample, sequenced in a study of T cell responses to AZD1222 COVID-19 vaccine (dated by TCRdb to the early 2020s). Taken with the paper, the label for time point translates to: baseline before first vaccination. Libraries were constructed by the immunoSEQ multiplex PCR assay. TCRdb re-hosts the immuneACCESS table, in-frame sequences only. Its copies lack some clones; in the studies checked, an unresolved V gene accounts for under half of them, and the cause for the rest is not known. Recorded for this sample are 140,000 to 150,000 clones; around 91% of them occurred a single time. Less than 5.5% of the sample comes from the top ten. This sample comprised peripheral blood, obtained on day 0 of AZD1222 vaccination. The receptor set was obtained from an adult in good health.

The chain links TRBV6-6 to TRBJ1-2, with D uncertain. V was trimmed by 7 bases and J by 0 bases, leaving 9 bases between them. The germline CDR1 and CDR2 sequences are MNHNY and SVGAGI (reference sequence). The length of the CDR3 is 13 residues. The CDR3 spells CASTPGANYGYTF. CDR3 nucleotide sequence: TGTGCCAGCACCCCTGGAGCTAACTATGGCTACACCTTC.

The V call is TRBV23-1, the J call TRBJ1-5; D possibly corresponds to TRBD1 (6 bases). TRBV23-1 is reported as an ORF; its role is uncertain. The CDR3 is 16 amino acids. V was shortened by 2 bases and J by 4 bases, with 15 bases between the two germline ends. CDR3 residues: CASSQRYHRVNQPQHF. The DNA for the CDR3 is TGCGCCAGCAGTCAACGGTACCACAGGGTTAATCAGCCCCAGCATTTT.

The rearrangement uses TRBV4-1 and TRBJ2-7; D may match TRBD1 or TRBD2 (5 bases each). V was trimmed by 0 bases and J by 2 bases, leaving 17 bases between them. The CDR3 spans 17 residues. The germline V gene has CDR1 MGHRA and CDR2 YSYEKL. CDR3 region: CASSQDVGQSGAYEQYF. The DNA of the CDR3 is TGCGCCAGCAGCCAAGATGTCGGACAATCCGGGGCCTACGAGCAGTACTTC.

The rearrangement links TRBV7-6 to TRBJ2-3; D is unresolved. Germline V gene sequence: CDR1 SGHVS, CDR2 FNYEAQ. V was clipped by 5 bases and J by 1 base, with 13 bases between them. There are 15 residues in the CDR3. CDR3 sequence reads: CASSLYTTGTDTQYF. The CDR3 DNA is TGTGCCAGCAGCCTCTACACAACAGGCACAGATACGCAGTATTTT.

The J gene is TRBJ2-7, the V gene TRBV3-1 (or the pseudogene TRBV3-2); 8 nucleotides line up with TRBD2. The V gene end was trimmed by 3 bases and the J gene end by 1 base; junction bases not matched to a gene: 8. The CDR3 sequence is 16 residues long. In germline, CDR1 is LGHDT, CDR2 YNNKEL (reference sequence). CDR3 region: CASSHPGGAWSYEQYF. The CDR3 region has the DNA TGTGCCAGCAGCCACCCCGGGGGGGCCTGGTCCTACGAGCAGTACTTC.

This chain uses TRBV28 with TRBJ1-4, with a tentative D call TRBD1 (6 bases). V lost 6 bases to trimming and J lost 0 bases, with 11 bases between them. This CDR3 region has 15 residues. The germline V gene encodes CDR1 MDHEN and CDR2 SYDVKM. The CDR3 nucleotides read TGTGCCAGCAGCAAGGGGGGTGCAACTAATGAAAAACTGTTTTTT. Translation: CASSKGGATNEKLFF.

The rearrangement uses TRBV18 and TRBJ2-5; D perhaps matches TRBD2 (5 bases). The germline V gene has CDR1 KGHSH and CDR2 LQKENI. There are 15 residues in the CDR3. Trimming stripped 2 bases from V and 5 bases from J, with 15 bases between. The CDR3 DNA sequence: TGTGCCAGCTCACCAGGTGGAAGTAGGAGGGAGACCCAGTACTTC. Translated, it gives CASSPGGSRRETQYF.

The chain recombines TRBV7-9 with TRBJ1-6; 9 bases are a match to TRBD1. The CDR3 totals 13 residues. The germline CDR1 and CDR2 sequences are SEHNR and FQNEAQ (reference sequence). The J segment lost 9 bases and the V segment lost 5 bases, leaving 2 bases of the junction unmatched. The CDR3 is CASSQDRGSPLHF. CDR3 coding DNA: TGTGCCAGCAGCCAGGACAGGGGTTCACCCCTCCACTTT.

The chain links TRBV9 to TRBJ2-5; 10 nucleotides align to TRBD2. Germline lookup yields CDR1 SGDLS and CDR2 YYNGEE. The CDR3 runs 16 residues. The ends lost 0 bases at V and 5 bases at J; junction bases unmatched: 7. CDR3 protein: CASSVGSGGAEETQYF. The CDR3 DNA reads as TGTGCCAGCAGCGTAGGCAGCGGGGGGGCCGAGGAGACCCAGTACTTC.

This rearrangement joins TRBV29-1 to TRBJ1-1; TRBD1 might be the D (5 bases). This CDR3 region has 19 residues. The germline gives CDR1 SQVTM, CDR2 ANQGSEA. The V end was cut by 0 bases, the J end by 2 bases, with 25 bases between. CDR3 coding DNA: TGCAGCGTTGAAGATACAGCCATAGGGGCGCGGGGATTTAACACTGAAGCTTTCTTT. Translated: CSVEDTAIGARGFNTEAFF.

This chain joins TRBV11-2 and TRBJ2-1; TRBD2 matches at 11 bases. This CDR3 is built from 17 residues. Germline CDR1 is SGHAT and CDR2 is FQNNGV. Trimming at V came to 5 bases and at J to 0 bases, leaving 6 bases not matched to a gene. The CDR3 is CASSARTSGPSYNEQFF. CDR3 nucleotides: TGTGCCAGCAGCGCAAGGACTAGCGGGCCCTCCTACAATGAGCAGTTCTTC.

This chain uses TRBV5-1 with TRBJ2-7, with D uncertain. V was clipped by 0 bases and J by 0 bases, with 7 bases between them. The length of the CDR3 is 14 residues. In germline, CDR1 is SGHRS, CDR2 YFSETQ. The chain's CDR3 is CASSLGWDSYEQYF. The CDR3 DNA sequence: TGCGCCAGCAGCTTGGGGTGGGACTCCTACGAGCAGTACTTC.

This chain joins TRBV27 and TRBJ1-1, with D possibly matching TRBD1 (5 bases). The CDR3 is 14 residues long. Germline CDR1 MNHEY, CDR2 SMNVEV (reference sequence). Deletions cut 4 bases from V and 8 bases from J, with 17 bases between. The CDR3 DNA reads as TGTGCCAGCAGTTGGGGAGGTGGAGACAGAGAAGCTTTCTTT. It encodes CASSWGGGDREAFF.

The chain is built from TRBV7-9 and TRBJ1-2; possibly TRBD1 for D (5 bases). Germline CDR1 is SEHNR and CDR2 is FQNEAQ (reference sequence). V dropped 5 bases and J dropped 4 bases, with 17 bases sitting between them. The CDR3 consists of 15 residues. The CDR3 DNA reads TGTGCCAGCAGCCCGCGACAGTTAATCCGCTATGGCTACACCTTC. This sequence encodes CASSPRQLIRYGYTF.

The J gene is TRBJ1-5, the V gene TRBV19; D might be TRBD1 (5 bases). Germline V gives CDR1 LNHDA, CDR2 SQIVND (reference sequence). This CDR3 is built from 13 residues. The ends were cut back, 4 bases at V and 5 bases at J, with 9 bases in the middle. The CDR3 bases are TGTGCCAGTAGTAATGGGGGAGATCAGCCCCAGCATTTT. This encodes CASSNGGDQPQHF. Looking up the rest from reference TRBV19 and TRBJ1-5 gives the full variable domain: DGGITQSPKYLFRKEGQNVTLSCEQNLNHDAMYWYRQDPGQGLRLIYYSQIVNDFQKGDIAEGYSVSREKKESFPLTVTSAQKNPTAFYLCASSNGGDQPQHFGDGTRLSIL.

This clone was observed a single time. The chain uses TRBV6-5 and TRBJ2-1; tentatively, D is TRBD2 (5 bases). The CDR3 contains 15 residues. CDR1 is MNHEY and CDR2 is SVGAGI in the germline V gene. V lost 4 bases and J 2 bases, leaving 12 bases between the germline ends. This CDR3 is CASSSLATPYNEQFF. In nucleotides, the CDR3 is TGTGCCAGCAGTTCCCTAGCAACCCCCTACAATGAGCAGTTCTTC.

This chain joins TRBV18 and TRBJ2-1, with 7 bases that match TRBD1. CDR3 size: 11 residues. J lost 12 bases, V lost 5 bases, and 4 bases had no gene match. Germline-derived CDR1 and CDR2 are KGHSH and LQKENI. The CDR3 region is CASSRDSSQFF. The CDR3 region has the DNA TGTGCCAGCTCAAGGGACAGCTCGCAGTTCTTC.

The chain uses TRBV4-3 and TRBJ1-4, with D unclear. The CDR3 loop spans 16 amino acids. V lost 0 bases to trimming and J lost 8 bases, with 16 bases between them. From germline, CDR1 is LGHNA and CDR2 YSLEER. CDR3 coding DNA: TGCGCCAGCAGCCAAGATCTTTCGCAGGACGGGGAAAAACTGTTTTTT. Residues: CASSQDLSQDGEKLFF.

This chain links TRBV4-3 with TRBJ2-5; 10 positions match TRBD2. The CDR3 contains 20 residues. The trim removed 0 bases at V and 0 bases at J, leaving 13 bases unmatched. The germline CDR1 and CDR2 sequences are LGHNA and YSLEER. CDR3 nucleotide sequence: TGCGCCAGCAGCCAAGATCCCCCAGCGGGGGGGGCCTATGACCAAGAGACCCAGTACTTC. Encoded protein: CASSQDPPAGGAYDQETQYF.

The J gene is TRBJ2-7, the V gene TRBV29-1, with 7 bases fitting TRBD2. V dropped 6 bases and J dropped 3; count of bases not matched to a gene: 8. This CDR3 has 13 residues. The germline V gene encodes CDR1 SQVTM and CDR2 ANQGSEA. The CDR3 spells CSVPVSGNYEQYF. CDR3 bases: TGCAGCGTGCCAGTCAGCGGGAACTACGAGCAGTACTTC.

This sequence joins TRBV28 and TRBJ1-1; D gene ambiguous. This CDR3 is 12 amino acids long. The V gene lost 7 bases and the J gene lost 1 base, with 7 bases spanning the gap. Germline lookup yields CDR1 MDHEN and CDR2 SYDVKM. The CDR3 spells CASTLQNTEAFF. The CDR3 coding sequence is TGTGCCAGCACCTTACAGAACACTGAAGCTTTCTTT.

V gene TRBV2 combines with J gene TRBJ2-2; no reliable D call. This CDR3 has 13 residues. V lost 1 base to trimming and J lost 5 bases, with 5 bases between them. Germline V lookup: CDR1 SNHLY, CDR2 FYNNEI. This CDR3 reads CASSEVVTGELFF. CDR3 nucleotides: TGTGCCAGCAGTGAAGTGGTTACCGGGGAGCTGTTTTTT.